Below, 19 T cell receptor beta chains from the same sample are listed, as sequenced in a study of T cell changes during pregnancy in multiple sclerosis (dated by TCRdb to the late 2010s). Libraries came from the immunoSEQ multiplex PCR assay. In TCRdb, the immuneACCESS table is reduced to in-frame sequences with V and J assigned. These tables do not hold every clone; where another copy was compared, an unresolved V gene accounts for under half, and the others remain unexplained. The sample table contains some 40,000 clones; only one count was recorded for 90% to 95% of them. About 0.37% of the sample belongs to the ten largest clones. Here the sequenced sample was CD4+ T cells from peripheral blood mononuclear cells, taken after pregnancy. The receptor source for this set is a female donor with multiple sclerosis, enrolled in a pregnancy study.

The gene calls are TRBV5-4 and TRBJ1-3, with D maybe TRBD1 (5 bases). V was cut by 0 bases and J by 0 bases, with 10 bases left in between. This CDR3 has 16 residues. CDR1 and CDR2 from the germline V gene are SGHNT and YYREEE (reference sequence). CDR3 residues: CASSLAMGGSGNTIYF. As DNA, the CDR3 is TGTGCCAGCAGCTTGGCGATGGGGGGCTCTGGAAACACCATATATTTT.

J is TRBJ1-3 and V is TRBV7-9; tentatively, D is TRBD1 (5 bases). The CDR3 consists of 17 residues. Looked up from germline, CDR1 is SEHNR and CDR2 is FQNEAQ (reference sequence). V shed 4 bases and J shed 4 bases, with 20 bases lying between them. Here the CDR3 reads CASSSGAQGLRGNTIYF. For the CDR3, the DNA is TGTGCCAGCAGCTCCGGAGCGCAGGGTCTAAGAGGAAACACCATATATTTT.

The V gene is TRBV6-4, the J gene TRBJ1-1; tentatively, D is TRBD1 (5 bases). CDR3 length: 13 amino acids. Between the trimmed V and J ends, which lost 5 bases and 2 bases, there was a span of 9 bases. Germline lookup yields CDR1 MRHNA and CDR2 SNTAGT. For the CDR3, the DNA is TGTGCCAGCAGTTACAGGCTCAACACTGAAGCTTTCTTT. Residues: CASSYRLNTEAFF.

The chain uses TRBV6-1 and TRBJ1-5; D remains ambiguous. CDR3 length: 10 amino acids. Trimming pared 9 bases from V and 7 bases from J, leaving 7 bases between. Germline assignment: CDR1 MNHNS and CDR2 SASEGT. The chain's CDR3 is CARDFQPQHF. The CDR3, as DNA: TGTGCCAGGGACTTCCAGCCCCAGCATTTT.

The CDR3 sequence: CASSPTSDTEAFF. For the CDR3, the DNA is TGTGCCAGCTCACCGACATCCGACACTGAAGCTTTCTTT. The V call is TRBV18, the J call TRBJ1-1; D remains ambiguous. The ends were cut back, 3 bases at V and 3 bases at J, with 8 bases in the middle. Germline V gene sequence: CDR1 KGHSH, CDR2 LQKENI. This CDR3 spans 13 amino acids. Variable domain in full (rest from reference TRBV18 and TRBJ1-1): NAGVMQNPRHLVRRRGQEARLRCSPMKGHSHVYWYRQLPEEGLKFMVYLQKENIIDESGMPKERFSAEFPKEGPSILRIQQVVRGDSAAYFCASSPTSDTEAFFGQGTRLTVV.

The CDR3 DNA reads as TGTGCCAGCAGTGGGATCGGGGTTGATAGCTATGGCTACACCTTC. Its protein product is CASSGIGVDSYGYTF. V is TRBV25-1 and J is TRBJ1-2; no clear D gene. Trimming took 4 bases from V and 4 from J, leaving 16 bases between them. Germline CDR1 MGHDK, CDR2 SYGVNS. This CDR3 spans 15 amino acids.

The chain combines TRBV5-4 with TRBJ2-2; possibly TRBD1 for D (5 bases). The V gene lost 4 bases and the J gene lost 1 base, with 8 bases spanning the gap. Germline V gives CDR1 SGHNT, CDR2 YYREEE (reference sequence). The CDR3 runs 14 residues. The chain's CDR3 is CASSPGQNTGELFF. The CDR3 DNA reads as TGTGCCAGCAGCCCCGGACAGAACACCGGGGAGCTGTTTTTT.

As DNA, the CDR3 is TGTGCCAGCAGAAGGACAGGGGGGACTGAAGCTTTCTTT. Protein sequence: CASRRTGGTEAFF. The J gene is TRBJ1-1, the V gene TRBV6-5, with 10 positions matching TRBD1. J was trimmed by 5 bases and V by 6 bases; bases with no gene match: 3. The CDR3 runs to 13 residues. Germline CDR1 MNHEY, CDR2 SVGAGI.

This CDR3 reads CASSLTQGAINNEQFF. For the CDR3, the DNA is TGTGCCAGCAGCTTAACGCAGGGGGCGATCAACAATGAGCAGTTCTTC. This chain connects TRBV7-3 to TRBJ2-1; 8 bases match TRBD1. The V gene's germline CDR1 is SGHTA and CDR2 FQGTGA. This CDR3 has 16 residues. The ends lost 0 bases at V and 5 bases at J; junction bases unmatched: 6.

The genes are TRBV6-1 and TRBJ2-3, with unresolved D. The CDR3 is made up of 12 amino acids. Trimming shortened V by 3 bases and J by 7 bases, and 8 bases separated the two germline ends. Germline values: CDR1 MNHNS, CDR2 SASEGT. CDR3 protein: CASSDYRYTQYF. CDR3 nucleotide sequence: TGTGCCAGCAGTGACTACAGATATACGCAGTATTTT.

The chain employs TRBV18 and TRBJ1-6; no definite D call. Germline V gene lookup returns CDR1 KGHSH and CDR2 LQKENI. V gave up 6 bases and J gave up 1 base, with 7 bases separating them. The CDR3 loop spans 14 amino acids. This chain's CDR3 is CASSRVSYNSPLHF. The DNA of the CDR3 is TGTGCCAGCTCCCGGGTTTCCTATAATTCACCCCTCCACTTT.

The chain recombines TRBV14 with TRBJ2-5, with TRBD1 identical over 11 bases. Germline V gives CDR1 SGHDN, CDR2 FVKESK. The V gene end was trimmed by 7 bases and the J gene end by 4 bases; junction bases not matched to a gene: 5. This CDR3 contains 14 residues. The CDR3 loop reads CASNGGTGGETQYF. The CDR3 coding sequence is TGTGCCAGCAACGGTGGGACAGGGGGAGAGACCCAGTACTTC.

The rearrangement uses TRBV30 and TRBJ2-7, with 7 bases fitting TRBD2. CDR3 size: 12 residues. Germline-derived CDR1 and CDR2 are GTSNPN and SVGIG (reference sequence). Trimming removed 3 bases from V and 7 bases from J; junction bases left unmatched: 6. This CDR3 reads CAWRPGGYEQYF. CDR3 DNA sequence: TGTGCCTGGAGGCCCGGGGGGTATGAGCAGTACTTC.

V is TRBV7-9 and J is TRBJ2-2, with 9 positions matching TRBD1. The CDR3 covers 18 residues. After removal of 1 base from V and 2 bases from J, the junction contained 8 bases not matched to a gene. Germline-derived CDR1 and CDR2 are SEHNR and FQNEAQ (reference sequence). Here the CDR3 DNA reads TGTGCCAGCAGCTTAGTGACAGGGGGTAGAAGAAACACCGGGGAGCTGTTTTTT. Its protein is CASSLVTGGRRNTGELFF.

The rearrangement links TRBV11-2 to TRBJ1-5; TRBD1 matches 7 bases. The V and J ends lost 5 bases and 2 bases, in that order; junction bases with no gene match: 9. The CDR3 has 16 residues. In germline, CDR1 is SGHAT, CDR2 FQNNGV. The CDR3 spells CASSKTTGDGNQPQHF. The CDR3 region has the DNA TGTGCCAGCAGCAAAACAACAGGGGACGGCAATCAGCCCCAGCATTTT.

The gene calls are TRBV2 and TRBJ1-4, with D perhaps TRBD1 (5 bases). The CDR3 totals 13 residues. Per germline, CDR1 SNHLY and CDR2 FYNNEI. The ends were cut back, 6 bases at V and 7 bases at J, with 12 bases in the middle. CDR3 protein: CASRAGLGEKLFF. CDR3 nucleotide sequence: TGTGCCAGCAGAGCAGGGCTAGGTGAAAAACTGTTTTTT. The full variable domain, with the rest looked up from reference TRBV2 and TRBJ1-4, is EPEVTQTPSHQVTQMGQEVILRCVPISNHLYFYWYRQILGQKVEFLVSFYNNEISEKSEIFDDQFSVERPDGSNFTLKIRSTKLEDSAMYFCASRAGLGEKLFFGSGTQLSVL.

The CDR3 spells CASSFLAGTGELFF. The CDR3 bases are TGTGCCAGCAGCTTTCTAGCCGGCACCGGGGAGCTGTTTTTT. The V call is TRBV7-9, the J call TRBJ2-2; possible D gene TRBD2, 5 bases. Germline CDR1 SEHNR, CDR2 FQNEAQ (reference sequence). The CDR3 totals 14 residues. Trimming stripped 3 bases from V and 4 bases from J, with 9 bases between.

CDR3 protein: CASSKPGVGTDTQYF. The CDR3 nucleotides are TGTGCCAGCAGCAAACCGGGGGTTGGTACAGATACGCAGTATTTT. The chain recombines TRBV7-9 with TRBJ2-3; tentatively, D is TRBD2 (6 bases). The germline V gene has CDR1 SEHNR and CDR2 FQNEAQ (reference sequence). V was pared by 5 bases and J by 3 bases, with 15 bases between. CDR3 length equals 15 residues.

The V and J genes are TRBV5-5 and TRBJ2-3; 10 nucleotides match TRBD2. CDR3 length: 16 amino acids. V lost 4 bases, J lost 3 bases, and 8 bases stayed unmatched. The germline V gene has CDR1 SGHKS and CDR2 YYEKEE (reference sequence). As DNA, the CDR3 is TGTGCCAGCAGCGTAACACTAGCGGGGCGGACAGATACGCAGTATTTT. Amino acids: CASSVTLAGRTDTQYF. The whole variable domain, filled in from reference TRBV5-5 and TRBJ2-3, reads DAGVTQSPTHLIKTRGQQVTLRCSPISGHKSVSWYQQVLGQGPQFIFQYYEKEERGRGNFPDRFSARQFPNYSSELNVNALLLGDSALYLCASSVTLAGRTDTQYFGPGTRLTVL.